The sequence of this T cell receptor (beta chain) was determined in a study of cytomegalovirus exposure and HLA in healthy donors (dated by TCRdb to 2015 to 2018). Background on the whole study: An earlier analysis of several hundred of the donors reported about 290 Gb of sequence data and roughly 100 million unique TCR beta sequences from about 179 million T cells. About 310 gigabases of sequencing data and approximately 85 million unique TCR sequences were included in an early release covering about 600 HLA-typed donors. The genetic ancestry cluster associated with self-reported Caucasian donors included 81% of the roughly 400 genotyped donors. The study aimed to test whether cataloging public T cell receptors could reveal signatures of past pathogen exposure. The study used immunosequencing to profile the T cell repertoires of approximately 640 subjects and linked those repertoires to cytomegalovirus serostatus. Along with the approximately 650-subject first cohort, a separate validation cohort of around 120 different subjects was used. High-throughput TCR immunosequencing, statistical association of individual TCRs with disease status, and machine learning were combined to predict cytomegalovirus infection status. A later analysis re-examined previously published TCR beta repertoires from 500 to 700 donors and added high-resolution HLA genotyping to investigate patterns of TCR occurrence. The later analysis used no new phenotypic data to find candidate immune exposures, relying instead on TCR beta sequences and their occurrence across donors. In an earlier analysis of about 590 of the donors, high-throughput TCR beta sequencing was used to judge whether each TCR beta V gene segment behaved as functional or pseudogenic. Donor age, sex, ethnicity and CMV serostatus were collected together with the repertoire data. In a later genetic analysis, genome-wide SNP genotypes for 398 of the 666 donors were used, and that subset was treated as a discovery cohort. All discovery cohort repertoires had been generated using a single sequencing platform. HLA typing covered class I and class II loci at four-digit resolution. The number of donors typed differed by locus, with roughly 629-640 for A, B, C, DRB1 and DQB1, 522 for DQA1, 600 to 610 for DPA1, and around 450 for DPB1. Roughly five DR-DQ haplotypes were treated as single units for association and clustering because of strong linkage in the cohort. Among 398 genotyped donors of the cohort, an average of about 220,000 unique TCR beta nucleotide sequences was sequenced per donor, of which 15% to 20% were non-productive. Summary of the overall study and its limitations: The study listed approximately 150 TCR beta chains as associated with cytomegalovirus. According to a later analysis, most CMV-associated TCR beta chains appeared to be HLA-restricted, and the HLA associations seemed to be driven largely by CMV exposure. In a later analysis, about 16,000 TCR beta sequences were associated with specific HLA alleles at a false discovery rate of 0.05. A further reported finding was that TCR beta sequences accurately predicted the HLA-A and HLA-B alleles for most subjects in the first cohort. Roughly uniform sequencing depth across donors was assumed in presence/absence analyses, although this assumption may not hold. Only TCR beta chains were sequenced in this cohort, and the absence of alpha or paired-chain data limited detectable features. Because HLA typing was missing for some donors at each locus, association tests included only the typed subset. When HLA alleles, especially DR and DQ, strongly co-occurred, TCR associations were difficult to assign to individual alleles. Most TCR sequences were observed very rarely across donors, whereas some public TCRs were present in many individuals. Some IMGT-functional V segments, including TRBV6-2 and TRBV6-3, could not be told apart with the 87-base-pair reads, so those segments were excluded. Compared with equally common non-associated chains, HLA-associated TCR beta chains in a later analysis were more clonally expanded and had lower generation probabilities. For the cohort, immune exposure information was limited to CMV serostatus. Compared with the roughly 670-donor mean, donors in an Asian-associated ancestry cluster had fewer N-insertions in productive TCRs, according to a later genetic analysis. In an earlier analysis of a few hundred of the donors, most TCR beta V segments were observed in productive rearrangements about 87% or about 30% of the time, broadly matching IMGT annotations. In a later analysis, the rate of TCR association differed among HLA loci, with DRB1 alleles having the most associated TCRs and HLA-C alleles having the fewest. Correlated functional status among segregating V segments might be attributable to linkage disequilibrium, but an unknown experimental factor could not be ruled out. A later analysis reported that several top co-occurrence clusters appeared linked to parvovirus B19, influenza, CMV and Epstein-Barr virus. Three of the identified cytomegalovirus-associated TCR beta chains were confirmed in vitro to be specific for cytomegalovirus antigens. Cytomegalovirus status was reported to be diagnosed by the classifier with high specificity and sensitivity in both the original and validation cohorts. A cluster of highly shared sequence variants was judged likely to be a technical artifact of the sequencing pipeline. Because counts were too low, approximately 15 rarely observed V segments, including chromosome 9 orphons, were excluded from the earlier analysis of 587 of the donors. The authors suggested that the approach could potentially be extended to other disease states and immunological phenotypes. In a later genetic analysis, a missense DCLRE1C variant was associated with V-gene and J-gene trimming of TCR beta chains, and the association was replicated in an independent cohort.

Library construction relied on the immunoSEQ multiplex PCR assay. For the multiplex PCR, a mixture combining 60 forward primers for TCR Vbeta segments and 13 reverse primers for TCR Jbeta segments was used. Amplification of the CDR3 region of rearranged TCR beta genes was performed with a multiplex PCR assay on genomic DNA. The amplified TCR beta libraries were sequenced on the Illumina HiSeq System as 87-base-pair reads. Turning to the authors' computational methods: A later analysis tallied 70 million to 100 million unique TCR beta chains across the approximately 670 repertoires, and about 10 million of those chains were shared by two or more donors. Raw reads were error-corrected and collapsed into unique sequences by a nearest-neighbor algorithm in which closely related sequences were merged to remove PCR and sequencing errors. Alignment of CDR3 sequences to IMGT reference sequences was used to assign V, D and J gene segments. Each retained sequence needed at least a six-nucleotide match to both a V gene segment and a J gene segment. Rearrangements were classified as productive when the CDR3 lacked stop codons and remained in frame with V and J, and all other rearrangements were classified as non-productive. Following IMGT convention, CDR3 was defined as the stretch from the second conserved V-encoded cysteine to the conserved J-encoded phenylalanine. Sequences without an unambiguous match to a single V gene segment were excluded from the earlier analysis of about 630 of the donors. An earlier analysis of 587 of the donors called V segments functional above 56.7% productive rearrangements and segregating when the between-donor standard deviation exceeded 5%. To diagnose cytomegalovirus status from the catalog of TCR beta chain sequences, a statistical classification framework was built. A later analysis assigned V and J genes by comparing TCR nucleotide sequences with IMGT/GENE-DB human TR gene sequences. In a later analysis, CDR3 sequences and most-parsimonious VDJ recombination scenarios were assigned using the TCRdist pipeline. In a later analysis, each TCR beta chain was defined by its CDR3 amino acid sequence together with its V-gene family, and reads without a unique V-gene family were excluded. A later analysis removed nearly 600 highly shared, low-generation-probability nucleotide sequences to deal with suspected cross-contamination and a sequencing artifact. In a later analysis, a clonal expansion index was calculated for each public chain from normalized within-repertoire ranks of inferred template counts. A later analysis computed generation probabilities with a VDJ recombination model fitted to out-of-frame rearrangements, and checked the results against IGoR. In a later analysis, TCR-TCR, TCR-HLA and TCR-CMV co-occurrence was scored with hypergeometric tests, and a repertoire-size bias correction was applied to TCR pairs. In a later analysis, false discovery rates were estimated by permuting HLA or CMV assignments 20 times. In a later analysis, co-occurring TCRs were grouped using DBSCAN, with TCRdist sequence similarity added in when clustering inside HLA-allele-positive subsets. Repertoires with fewer than 30,000 or more than 120,000 public chains, plus five repertoires with anomalous nucleotide sharing, were excluded from co-occurrence clustering. TCRdb limited this immuneACCESS table to in-frame rearrangements with V and J called. A share of clones is missing; checked studies link under half to unresolved V genes, and the rest is unexplained. V, J and clone size derive from that table, while D and trimming were established from the DNA sequence. The sample records around 110,000 clones, 79% of which are singletons. The top ten clonotypes cover around 3% of the sample.

In total, approximately 700 healthy bone marrow donors made up the cohort. At the time of sampling, every cohort member was nominally healthy, though immune exposures that went unrecorded were likely present. The donor was CMV seropositive and was included in the group of some 290 seropositive cohort members. Each donor provided a peripheral blood sample, and peripheral blood mononuclear cells were used for TCR beta sequencing. The Qiagen DNeasy Blood Extraction Kit was used to extract genomic DNA from the blood cell samples. A distance of 21 bases separates the germline ends of V and J, which lose 4 bases and 5 bases respectively. CDR1 SGHVS and CDR2 FNYEAQ are derived from the germline V gene. Reading from cysteine to phenylalanine, the CDR3 counts 16 amino acids. The DNA shown is the 48-base CDR3, in frame from base 1. With regard to this clone: The target of this receptor is not known. No per-base quality is available; no much larger clone lies one base away.

The source is a woman aged 18 to 35 in good health and CMV-seropositive. The sequenced material came from PBMCs. This chain is built from TRBV7-6 and TRBJ2-7, and perhaps TRBD2 as D gene, on 5 matching bases. The CDR3 protein: CASSSRIRRGGDEQYF. The base sequence is TGTGCCAGCAGCTCCCGAATCAGGAGAGGAGGAGACGAGCAGTACTTC.